These 8 T cell receptor beta chains were all obtained from the same sample, sequenced in a study of stem cell transplantation in POMP-related autoinflammatory disease. Sequencing was performed with immunoSEQ multiplex PCR; in TCRdb, only in-frame clones are kept and a portion is missing. The sample yields roughly 6,500 clones, around 83% seen once. Sequencing was carried out using a CXCR5-defined cell subset from PBMCs. These receptors all come from a human donor in good health.

The chain couples TRBV6-1 to TRBJ2-1; 9 bases are shared with TRBD1. CDR1 is MNHNS and CDR2 is SASEGT in the germline V gene. The CDR3 spans 15 residues. The ends lost 6 bases at V and 1 base at J; junction bases unmatched: 4. The CDR3 sequence: CASRRTGVSYNEQFF. The CDR3 DNA sequence: TGTGCCAGCAGGAGGACAGGGGTATCCTACAATGAGCAGTTCTTC.

This clone was recorded once. V is TRBV28 and J is TRBJ2-3; D is perhaps TRBD1 (7 bases). There are 15 residues in the CDR3. Trimming stripped 5 bases from V and 2 bases from J, with 14 bases between. Germline loops: CDR1 MDHEN, CDR2 SYDVKM. CDR3 sequence: CASSPQGGNTDTQYF. CDR3 bases: TGTGCCAGCAGTCCCCAGGGGGGAAACACAGATACGCAGTATTTT.

The V gene is TRBV19, the J gene TRBJ2-5; 8 bases are a match to TRBD2. The J call is doubtful: the DNA matches TRBJ2-7 better. Looked up from germline, CDR1 is LNHDA and CDR2 is SQIVND (reference sequence). The CDR3 spans 15 residues. The CDR3 DNA is TGTGCCAGTAGCAGCGGAGGCGGGGGGTACTACGAGCAGTACTTC. Protein sequence: CASSSGGGGYYEQYF.

This rearrangement joins TRBV7-3 to TRBJ2-3, with 12 bases that match TRBD2. The CDR3 length is 19 residues. CDR1 and CDR2 from the germline V gene are SGHTA and FQGTGA. The V and J ends lost 5 bases and 0 bases, in that order; junction bases with no gene match: 12. This CDR3 is CASSPGLAGSVWSTDTQYF. DNA for the CDR3: TGTGCCAGCAGCCCAGGACTAGCGGGGTCTGTGTGGAGCACAGATACGCAGTATTTT.

The chain is built from TRBV6-6 and TRBJ1-6, with D unclear. This CDR3 has 16 amino acids. V shed 4 bases and J shed 0 bases, with 10 bases lying between them. Germline V lookup: CDR1 MNHNY, CDR2 SVGAGI (reference sequence). In DNA form, the CDR3 reads TGTGCCAGCAGTTTGGTAGAGGGCTCCTATAATTCACCCCTCCACTTT. Its protein product is CASSLVEGSYNSPLHF.

This chain uses TRBV5-4 with TRBJ2-1; TRBD1 might be the D (5 bases). CDR3 length: 13 amino acids. The germline CDR1 and CDR2 sequences are SGHNT and YYREEE (reference sequence). The V and J ends lost 6 bases and 8 bases respectively, with 15 bases between them. The CDR3 spells CASTSWGRHEQFF. The CDR3 nucleotides are TGTGCCAGCACCTCTTGGGGCCGACATGAGCAGTTCTTC.

This clone was seen only once. Other DNA sequences in this specimen translate into the identical CDR3. The chain joins TRBV30 to TRBJ2-5; D remains ambiguous. The germline V gene has CDR1 GTSNPN and CDR2 SVGIG (reference sequence). The ends were cut back, 0 bases at V and 5 bases at J, with 4 bases in the middle. The CDR3 is made up of 11 amino acids. The CDR3 reads CAWSVRETQYF. The CDR3 DNA is TGTGCCTGGAGTGTAAGGGAGACCCAGTACTTC.

The chain combines TRBV5-6 with TRBJ1-2, with 10 bases aligning to TRBD1. V lost 3 bases, J lost 5 bases, and 4 bases stayed unmatched. Germline V gene sequence: CDR1 SGHDT, CDR2 YYEEEE. The CDR3 has 14 amino acids. The CDR3 DNA reads as TGTGCCAGCAGCTCCAGGGACAGGGGTTATGGCTACACCTTC. Amino acids: CASSSRDRGYGYTF.